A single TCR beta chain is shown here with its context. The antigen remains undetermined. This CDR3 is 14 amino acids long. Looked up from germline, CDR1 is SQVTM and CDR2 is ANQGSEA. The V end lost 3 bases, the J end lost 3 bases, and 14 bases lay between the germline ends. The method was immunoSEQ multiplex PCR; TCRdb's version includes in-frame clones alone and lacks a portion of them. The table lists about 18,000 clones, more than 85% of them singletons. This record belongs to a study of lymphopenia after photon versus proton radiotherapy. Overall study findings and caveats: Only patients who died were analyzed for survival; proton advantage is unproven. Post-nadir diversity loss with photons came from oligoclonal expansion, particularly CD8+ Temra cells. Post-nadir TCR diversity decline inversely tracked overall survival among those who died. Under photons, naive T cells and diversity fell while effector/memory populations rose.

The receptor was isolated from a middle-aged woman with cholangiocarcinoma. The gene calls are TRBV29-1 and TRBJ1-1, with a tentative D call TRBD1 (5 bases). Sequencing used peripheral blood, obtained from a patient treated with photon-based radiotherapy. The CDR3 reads CSVDAGQGDTEAFF. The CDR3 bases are TGCAGCGTTGACGCGGGGCAGGGAGACACTGAAGCTTTCTTT.